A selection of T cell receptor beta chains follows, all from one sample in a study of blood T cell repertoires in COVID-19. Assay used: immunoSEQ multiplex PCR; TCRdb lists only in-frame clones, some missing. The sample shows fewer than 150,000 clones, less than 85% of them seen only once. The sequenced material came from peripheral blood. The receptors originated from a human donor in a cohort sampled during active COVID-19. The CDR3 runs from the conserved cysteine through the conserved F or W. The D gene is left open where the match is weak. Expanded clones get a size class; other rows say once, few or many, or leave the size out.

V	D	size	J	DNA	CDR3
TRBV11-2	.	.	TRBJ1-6	TGTGCCAGCAGCCCTAAATACAGGGCACCCCTCCACTTT	CASSPKYRAPLHF
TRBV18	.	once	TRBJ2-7	TGTGCCAGCTCACCCAGGGCCTCCTACGAGCAGTACTTC	CASSPRASYEQYF
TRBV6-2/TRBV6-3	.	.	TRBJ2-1	TGTGCCAGCAGTTACTCGATACGCAGGGGTCACAATGAGCAGTTCTTC	CASSYSIRRGHNEQFF
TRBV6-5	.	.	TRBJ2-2	TGTGCCAGCGGATCTCAGGGAGGCGAGCTGTTTTTT	CASGSQGGELFF
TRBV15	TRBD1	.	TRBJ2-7	TGTGCCACCAGCAGGAGACAGGGGGGTTACGAGCAGTACTTC	CATSRRQGGYEQYF
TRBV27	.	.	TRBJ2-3	TGTGCCAGCTATTCGTTCGGGTACCTCACAGATACGCAGTATTTT	CASYSFGYLTDTQYF
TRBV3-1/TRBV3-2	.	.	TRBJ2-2	TGTGCCAGCAGCTCAAGGGGGTTTAGGGGTTCCGGGGAGCTGTTTTTT	CASSSRGFRGSGELFF
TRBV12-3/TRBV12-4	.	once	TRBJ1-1	TGTGCCAGCAGTTTAATGAGGGGGACTGAAGCTTTCTTT	CASSLMRGTEAFF
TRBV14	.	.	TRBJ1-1	TGTGCCAGCAGCGTACACCAGAACACTGAAGCTTTCTTT	CASSVHQNTEAFF
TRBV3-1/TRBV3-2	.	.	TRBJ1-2	TGTGCCAGCAGCCAAGATCTGGCCAGGGCCTATGGCTACACCTTC	CASSQDLARAYGYTF
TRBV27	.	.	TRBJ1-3	TGTGCCAGCAGTTTATCAGAGGGCTCTGGAAACACCATATATTTT	CASSLSEGSGNTIYF
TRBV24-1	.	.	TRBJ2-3	TGTGCCACCAGTGGAGGGAGGGGGGGCACAGATACGCAGTATTTT	CATSGGRGGTDTQYF
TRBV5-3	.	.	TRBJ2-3	TGTGCCAGAAGCCGGAGCACAGATACGCAGTATTTT	CARSRSTDTQYF
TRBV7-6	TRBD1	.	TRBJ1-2	TGTGCCAGCAGCTTAGGGACAGGGTATACTAACTATGGCTACACCTTC	CASSLGTGYTNYGYTF
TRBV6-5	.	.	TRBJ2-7	TGTGCCAGCTCGCGAGCAGGGGAGCAGTACTTC	CASSRAGEQYF
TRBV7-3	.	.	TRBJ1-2	TGTGCCAGCAGCTCCACTGACACGCCAGCTAACTATGGCTACACCTTC	CASSSTDTPANYGYTF
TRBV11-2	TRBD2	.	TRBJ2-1	TGTGCCAGCAGCTCAAGGGCTAGCGGGGGGTTCTACAATGAGCAGTTCTTC	CASSSRASGGFYNEQFF
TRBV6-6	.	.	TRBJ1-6	TGTGCCAGCTTAATCCTGGGGGGGGAATCCTCACCCCTCCACTTT	CASLILGGESSPLHF
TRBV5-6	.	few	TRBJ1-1	TGTGCCAGCAGCGTTCAGGGGCGCACTGAAGCTTTCTTT	CASSVQGRTEAFF